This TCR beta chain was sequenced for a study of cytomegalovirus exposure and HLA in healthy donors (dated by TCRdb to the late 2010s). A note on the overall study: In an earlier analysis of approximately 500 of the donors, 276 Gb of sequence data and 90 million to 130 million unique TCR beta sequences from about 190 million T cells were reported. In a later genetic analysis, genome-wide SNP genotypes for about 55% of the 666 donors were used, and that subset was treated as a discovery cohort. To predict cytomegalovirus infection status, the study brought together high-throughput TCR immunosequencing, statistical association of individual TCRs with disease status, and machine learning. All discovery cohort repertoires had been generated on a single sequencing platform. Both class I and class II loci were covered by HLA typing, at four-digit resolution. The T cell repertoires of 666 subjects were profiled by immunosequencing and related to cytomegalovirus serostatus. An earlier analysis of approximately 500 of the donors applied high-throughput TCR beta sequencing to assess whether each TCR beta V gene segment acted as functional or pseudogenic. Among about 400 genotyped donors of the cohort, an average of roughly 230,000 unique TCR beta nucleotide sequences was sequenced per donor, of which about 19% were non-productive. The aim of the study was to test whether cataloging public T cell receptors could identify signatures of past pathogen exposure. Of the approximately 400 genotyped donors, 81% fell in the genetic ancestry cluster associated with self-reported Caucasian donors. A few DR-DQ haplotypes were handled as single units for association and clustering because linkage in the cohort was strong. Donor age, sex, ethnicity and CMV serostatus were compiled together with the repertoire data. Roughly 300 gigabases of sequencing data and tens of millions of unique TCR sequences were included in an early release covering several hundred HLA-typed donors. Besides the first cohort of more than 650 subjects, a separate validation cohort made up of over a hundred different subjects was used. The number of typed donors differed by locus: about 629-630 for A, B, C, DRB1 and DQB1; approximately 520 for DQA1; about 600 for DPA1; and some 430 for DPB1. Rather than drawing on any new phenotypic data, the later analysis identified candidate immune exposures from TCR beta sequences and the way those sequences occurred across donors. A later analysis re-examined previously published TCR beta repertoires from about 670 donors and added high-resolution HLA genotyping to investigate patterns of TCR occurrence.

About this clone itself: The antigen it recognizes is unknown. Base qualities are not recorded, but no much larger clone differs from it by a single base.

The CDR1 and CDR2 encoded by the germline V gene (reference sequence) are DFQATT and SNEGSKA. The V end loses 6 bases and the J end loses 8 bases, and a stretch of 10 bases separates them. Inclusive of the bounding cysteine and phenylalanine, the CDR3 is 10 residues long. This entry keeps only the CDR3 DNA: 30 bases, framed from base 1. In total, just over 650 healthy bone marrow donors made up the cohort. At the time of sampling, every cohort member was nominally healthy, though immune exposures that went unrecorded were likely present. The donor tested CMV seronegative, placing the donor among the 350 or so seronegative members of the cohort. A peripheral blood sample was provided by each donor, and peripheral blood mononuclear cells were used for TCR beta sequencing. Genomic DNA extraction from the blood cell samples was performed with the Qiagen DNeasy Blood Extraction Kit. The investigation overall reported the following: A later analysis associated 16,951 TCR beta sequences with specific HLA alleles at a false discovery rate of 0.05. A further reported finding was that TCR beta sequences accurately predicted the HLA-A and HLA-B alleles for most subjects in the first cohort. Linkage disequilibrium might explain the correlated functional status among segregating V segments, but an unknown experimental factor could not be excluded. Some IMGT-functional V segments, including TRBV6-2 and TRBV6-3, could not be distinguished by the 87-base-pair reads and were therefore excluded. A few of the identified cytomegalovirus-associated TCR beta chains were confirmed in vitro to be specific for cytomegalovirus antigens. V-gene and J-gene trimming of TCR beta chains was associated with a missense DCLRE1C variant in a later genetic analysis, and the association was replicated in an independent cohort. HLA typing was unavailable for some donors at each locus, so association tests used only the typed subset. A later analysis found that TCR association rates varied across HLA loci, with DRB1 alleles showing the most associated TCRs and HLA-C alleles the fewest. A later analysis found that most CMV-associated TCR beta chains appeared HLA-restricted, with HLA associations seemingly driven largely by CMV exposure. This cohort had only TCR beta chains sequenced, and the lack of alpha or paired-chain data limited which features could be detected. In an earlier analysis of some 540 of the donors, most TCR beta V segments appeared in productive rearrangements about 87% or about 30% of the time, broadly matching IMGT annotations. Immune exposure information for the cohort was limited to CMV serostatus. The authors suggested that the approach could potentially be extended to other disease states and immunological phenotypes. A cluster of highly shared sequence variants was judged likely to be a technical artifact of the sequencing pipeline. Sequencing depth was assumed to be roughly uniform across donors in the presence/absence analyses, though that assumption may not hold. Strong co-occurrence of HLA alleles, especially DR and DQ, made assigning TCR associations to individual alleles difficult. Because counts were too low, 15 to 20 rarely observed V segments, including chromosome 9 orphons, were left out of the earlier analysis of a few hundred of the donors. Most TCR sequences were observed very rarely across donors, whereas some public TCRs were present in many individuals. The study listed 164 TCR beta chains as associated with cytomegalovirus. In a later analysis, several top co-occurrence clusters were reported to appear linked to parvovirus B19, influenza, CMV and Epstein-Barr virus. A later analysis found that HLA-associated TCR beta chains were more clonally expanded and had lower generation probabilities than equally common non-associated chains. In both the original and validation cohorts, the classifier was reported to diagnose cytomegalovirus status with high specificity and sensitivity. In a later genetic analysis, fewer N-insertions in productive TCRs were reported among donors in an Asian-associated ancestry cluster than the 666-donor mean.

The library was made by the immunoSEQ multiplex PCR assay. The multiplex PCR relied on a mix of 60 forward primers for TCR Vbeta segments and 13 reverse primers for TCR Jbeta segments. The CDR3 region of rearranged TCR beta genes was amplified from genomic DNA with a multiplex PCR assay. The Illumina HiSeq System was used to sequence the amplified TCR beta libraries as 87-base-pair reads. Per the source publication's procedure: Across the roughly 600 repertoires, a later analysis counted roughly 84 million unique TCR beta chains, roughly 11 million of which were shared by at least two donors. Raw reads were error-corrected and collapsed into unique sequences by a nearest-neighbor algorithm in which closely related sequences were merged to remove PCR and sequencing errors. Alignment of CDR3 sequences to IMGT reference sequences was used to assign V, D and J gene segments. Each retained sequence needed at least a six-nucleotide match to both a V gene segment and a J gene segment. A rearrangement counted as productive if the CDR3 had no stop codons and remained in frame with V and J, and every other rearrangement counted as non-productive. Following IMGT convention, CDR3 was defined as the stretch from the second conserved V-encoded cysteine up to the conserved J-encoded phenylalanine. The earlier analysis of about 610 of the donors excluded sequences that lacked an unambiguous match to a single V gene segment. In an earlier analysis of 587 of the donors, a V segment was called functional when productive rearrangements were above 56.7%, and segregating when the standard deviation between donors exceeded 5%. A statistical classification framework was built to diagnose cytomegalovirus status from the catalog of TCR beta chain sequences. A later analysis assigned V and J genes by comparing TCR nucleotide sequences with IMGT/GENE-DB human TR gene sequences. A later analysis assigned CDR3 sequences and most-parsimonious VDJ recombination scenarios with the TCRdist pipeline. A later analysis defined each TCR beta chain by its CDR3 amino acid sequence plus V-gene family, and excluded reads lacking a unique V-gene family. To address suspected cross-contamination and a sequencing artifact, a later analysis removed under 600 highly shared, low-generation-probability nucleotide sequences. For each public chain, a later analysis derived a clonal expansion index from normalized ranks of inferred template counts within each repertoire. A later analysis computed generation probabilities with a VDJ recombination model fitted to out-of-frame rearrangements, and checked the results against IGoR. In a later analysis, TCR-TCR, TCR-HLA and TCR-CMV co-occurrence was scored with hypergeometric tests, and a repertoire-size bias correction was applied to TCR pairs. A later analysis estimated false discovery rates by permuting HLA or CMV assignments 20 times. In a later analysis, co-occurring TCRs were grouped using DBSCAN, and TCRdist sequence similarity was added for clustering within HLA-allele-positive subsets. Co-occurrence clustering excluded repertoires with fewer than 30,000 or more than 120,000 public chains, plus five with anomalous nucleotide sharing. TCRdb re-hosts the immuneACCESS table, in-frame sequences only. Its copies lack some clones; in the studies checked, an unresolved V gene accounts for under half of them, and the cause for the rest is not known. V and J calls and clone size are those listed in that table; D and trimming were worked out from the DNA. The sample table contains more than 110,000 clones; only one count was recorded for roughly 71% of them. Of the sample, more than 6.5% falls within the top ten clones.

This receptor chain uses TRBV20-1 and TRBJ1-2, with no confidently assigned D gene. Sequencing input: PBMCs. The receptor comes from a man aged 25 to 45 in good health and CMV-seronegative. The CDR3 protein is CSAPTGGYTF. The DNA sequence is TGCAGTGCACCCACGGGGGGCTACACCTTC.